The rows below give T cell receptor beta chains drawn from one sample of a study of cytomegalovirus exposure and HLA in healthy donors. Profiled with immunoSEQ multiplex PCR; TCRdb holds only in-frame clones, not every one. The data show around 190,000 clones, around 77% seen once. The material sequenced was PBMCs. All receptors come from a woman in her 30s in good health and CMV-seronegative. Both conserved end residues are part of each CDR3. The D gene is left open where the match is weak. Some rows have no size entry. The others give once, few or many, or a class for an expanded clone.

>NA|TRBV2|TRBD1|TRBJ1-4
TGTGCCAGCAGGAGGGACAGGGGAGATGAAAAACTGTTTTTT
CASRRDRGDEKLFF
>NA|TRBV9|TRBD1|TRBJ1-5
TGTGCCAGCAGCGAGGGGGCGAGCAATCAGCCCCAGCATTTT
CASSEGASNQPQHF
>few|TRBV4-2|TRBD1|TRBJ2-3
TGTGCCAGCAGCCGACGGGACAGTTCCACAGATACGCAGTATTTT
CASSRRDSSTDTQYF
>NA|TRBV21-1|NA|TRBJ2-7
TGTGCCAGCAGCAACCAGGGATGTGCGGTAGGGAACTACGAGCAGTACTTC
CASSNQGCAVGNYEQYF
>NA|TRBV30|NA|TRBJ2-4
TGTGCCTACCTAAGTGGACGGGGAAACATTCAGTACTTC
CAYLSGRGNIQYF
>NA|TRBV5-1|NA|TRBJ2-3
TGCGCCAGCAGCACGGAAGGCCGGCGGGATACGCAGTATTTT
CASSTEGRRDTQYF
>NA|TRBV6-1|TRBD1|TRBJ2-7
TGTGCCAGCAGTGCGGACAGGGGCCACGAGCAGTACTTC
CASSADRGHEQYF
>NA|TRBV7-6|TRBD2|TRBJ2-1
TGTGCCAGCAGCTTAGTGGCGGGGGGGCTTTACAATGAGCAGTTCTTC
CASSLVAGGLYNEQFF
>NA|TRBV30|TRBD1|TRBJ2-1
TGTGCCTGGGCACCACAGGGGGCCTACAATGAGCAGTTCTTC
CAWAPQGAYNEQFF
>NA|TRBV28|TRBD1|TRBJ1-4
TGTGCCAGCAGGCGGACAGGGGGCGAAAAACTGTTTTTT
CASRRTGGEKLFF
>NA|TRBV6-6|TRBD1|TRBJ2-7
TGTGCCAGCAGAATTACGGACAGGGCAAATTACGAGCAGTACTTC
CASRITDRANYEQYF
>few|TRBV5-6|NA|TRBJ2-1
TGTGCCAGCAGAATGGAGGGGACCTACAATGAGCAGTTCTTC
CASRMEGTYNEQFF
>NA|TRBV6-1|NA|TRBJ2-6
TGTGCCAGCAGTGAAGCTGTCAGGGTATACTCTGGGGCCAACGTCCTGACTTTC
CASSEAVRVYSGANVLTF
>NA|TRBV27|TRBD2|TRBJ2-1
TGTGCCAGCACCCGATTAGCGGGATCCTTGGATGAGCAGTTCTTC
CASTRLAGSLDEQFF